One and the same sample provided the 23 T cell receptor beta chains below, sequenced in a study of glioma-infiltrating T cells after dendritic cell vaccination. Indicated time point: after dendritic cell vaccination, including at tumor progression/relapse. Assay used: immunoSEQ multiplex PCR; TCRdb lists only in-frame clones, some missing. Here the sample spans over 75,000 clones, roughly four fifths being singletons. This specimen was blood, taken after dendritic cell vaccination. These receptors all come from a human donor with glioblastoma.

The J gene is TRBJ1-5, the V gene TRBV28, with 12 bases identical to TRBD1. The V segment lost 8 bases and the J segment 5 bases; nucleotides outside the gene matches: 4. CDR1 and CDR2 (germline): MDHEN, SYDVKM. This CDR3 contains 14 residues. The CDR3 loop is CASGGTGGYQPQHF. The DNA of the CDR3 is TGTGCCAGCGGGGGGACAGGGGGCTATCAGCCCCAGCATTTT.

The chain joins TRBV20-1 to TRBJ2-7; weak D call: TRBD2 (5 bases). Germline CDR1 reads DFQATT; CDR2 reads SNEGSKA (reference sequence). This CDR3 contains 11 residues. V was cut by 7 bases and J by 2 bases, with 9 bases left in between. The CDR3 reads CSGTAAYEQYF. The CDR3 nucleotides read TGCAGTGGGACTGCGGCCTACGAGCAGTACTTC.

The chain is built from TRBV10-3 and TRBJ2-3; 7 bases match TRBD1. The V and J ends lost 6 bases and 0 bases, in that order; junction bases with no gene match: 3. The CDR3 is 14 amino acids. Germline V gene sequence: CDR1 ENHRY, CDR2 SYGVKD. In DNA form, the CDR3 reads TGTGCCATCAGCTGGACAGGAAGCACAGATACGCAGTATTTT. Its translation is CAISWTGSTDTQYF.

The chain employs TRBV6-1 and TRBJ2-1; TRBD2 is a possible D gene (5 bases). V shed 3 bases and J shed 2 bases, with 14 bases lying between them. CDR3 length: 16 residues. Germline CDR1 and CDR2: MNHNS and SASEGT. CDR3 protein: CASSDWRVKAYNEQFF. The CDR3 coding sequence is TGTGCCAGCAGTGATTGGCGGGTTAAGGCCTACAATGAGCAGTTCTTC.

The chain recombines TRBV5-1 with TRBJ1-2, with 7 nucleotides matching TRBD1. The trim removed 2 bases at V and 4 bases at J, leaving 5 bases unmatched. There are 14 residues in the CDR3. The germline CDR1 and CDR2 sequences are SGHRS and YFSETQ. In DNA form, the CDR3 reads TGCGCCAGCAGCTTCGGACAGGAACCCTATGGCTACACCTTC. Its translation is CASSFGQEPYGYTF.

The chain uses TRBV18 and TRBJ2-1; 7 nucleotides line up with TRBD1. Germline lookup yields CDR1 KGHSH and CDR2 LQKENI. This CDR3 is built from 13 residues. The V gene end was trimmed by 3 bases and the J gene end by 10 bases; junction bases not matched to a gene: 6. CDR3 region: CASSPRDRAEQFF. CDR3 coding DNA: TGTGCCAGCTCACCGCGAGACAGGGCGGAGCAGTTCTTC.

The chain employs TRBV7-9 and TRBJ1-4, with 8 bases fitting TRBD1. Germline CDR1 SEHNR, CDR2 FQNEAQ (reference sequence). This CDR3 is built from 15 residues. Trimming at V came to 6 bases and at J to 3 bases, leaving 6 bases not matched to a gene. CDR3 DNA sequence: TGTGCCAGCAGTCCTACAGGGGGAGCTAATGAAAAACTGTTTTTT. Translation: CASSPTGGANEKLFF.

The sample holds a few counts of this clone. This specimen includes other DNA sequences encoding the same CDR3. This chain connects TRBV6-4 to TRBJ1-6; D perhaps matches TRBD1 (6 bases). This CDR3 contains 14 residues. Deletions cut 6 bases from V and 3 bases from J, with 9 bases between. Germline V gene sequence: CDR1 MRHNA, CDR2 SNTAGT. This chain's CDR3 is CASSLQGYNSPLHF. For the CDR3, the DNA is TGTGCCAGCAGCTTACAGGGCTATAATTCACCCCTCCACTTT.

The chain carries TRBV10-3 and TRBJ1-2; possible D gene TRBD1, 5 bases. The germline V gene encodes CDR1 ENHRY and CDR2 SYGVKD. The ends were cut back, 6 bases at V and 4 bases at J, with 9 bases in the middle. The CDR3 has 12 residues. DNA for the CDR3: TGTGCCATCAGAAGCGACAGCTATGGCTACACCTTC. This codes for CAIRSDSYGYTF.

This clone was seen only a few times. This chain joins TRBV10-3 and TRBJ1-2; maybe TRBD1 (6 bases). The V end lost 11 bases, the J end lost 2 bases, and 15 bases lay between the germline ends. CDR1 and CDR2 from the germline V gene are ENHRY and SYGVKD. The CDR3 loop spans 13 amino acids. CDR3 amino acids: CAASGEGNYGYTF. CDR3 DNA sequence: TGTGCCGCGTCAGGGGAAGGGAACTATGGCTACACCTTC.

As DNA, the CDR3 is TGCGCCAGCAGCCCCCGACAGGGGAACACAGATACGCAGTATTTT. It specifies CASSPRQGNTDTQYF. The chain carries TRBV5-1 and TRBJ2-3, with TRBD1 matching over 8 bases. The J segment lost 2 bases and the V segment lost 4 bases, leaving 6 bases of the junction unmatched. In germline, CDR1 is SGHRS, CDR2 YFSETQ. The CDR3 extends over 15 amino acids.

The CDR3 loop is CASSQGQGNTEAFF. The CDR3 DNA is TGCGCCAGCAGCCAAGGCCAGGGGAACACTGAAGCTTTCTTT. The chain joins TRBV4-1 to TRBJ1-1; the D gene is possibly TRBD1 (5 bases). This CDR3 is built from 14 residues. V gave up 1 base and J gave up 1 base, with 7 bases separating them. Germline CDR1 MGHRA, CDR2 YSYEKL.

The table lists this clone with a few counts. Written as DNA, the CDR3 is TGTGCCAGCAGTTTGATAGGACAGGGGAACACCGGGGAGCTGTTTTTT. The encoded protein is CASSLIGQGNTGELFF. This chain connects TRBV14 to TRBJ2-2, with TRBD1 identical over 8 bases. The germline gives CDR1 SGHDN, CDR2 FVKESK. After removal of 6 bases from V and 1 base from J, the junction contained 7 bases not matched to a gene. The CDR3 totals 16 residues.

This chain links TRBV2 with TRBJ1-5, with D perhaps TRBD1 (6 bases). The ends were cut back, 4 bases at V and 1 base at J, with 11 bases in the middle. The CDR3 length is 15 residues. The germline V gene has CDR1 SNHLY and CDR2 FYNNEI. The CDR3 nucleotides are TGTGCCAGCAGTGCCCCCGGGACAAGCAATCAGCCCCAGCATTTT. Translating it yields CASSAPGTSNQPQHF.

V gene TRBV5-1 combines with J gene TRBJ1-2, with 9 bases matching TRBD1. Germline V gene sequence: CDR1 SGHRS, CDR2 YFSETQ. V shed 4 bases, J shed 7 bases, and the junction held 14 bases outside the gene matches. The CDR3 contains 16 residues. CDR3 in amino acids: CASSPTTGQGVSGYTF. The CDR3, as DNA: TGCGCCAGCAGCCCAACAACGGGACAGGGTGTCTCTGGCTACACCTTC.

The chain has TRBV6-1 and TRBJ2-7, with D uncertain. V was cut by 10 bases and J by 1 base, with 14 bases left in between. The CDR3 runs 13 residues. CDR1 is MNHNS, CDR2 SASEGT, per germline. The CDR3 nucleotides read TGTGCCACACTTCTTTCTCCTTCCTACGAGCAGTACTTC. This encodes CATLLSPSYEQYF.

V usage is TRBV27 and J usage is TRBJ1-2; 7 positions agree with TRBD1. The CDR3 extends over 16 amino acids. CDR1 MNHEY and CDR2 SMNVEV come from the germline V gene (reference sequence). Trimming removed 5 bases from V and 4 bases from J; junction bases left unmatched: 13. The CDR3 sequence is CASSLNPTGSPYGYTF. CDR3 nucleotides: TGTGCCAGCAGTCTCAACCCGACAGGGAGTCCCTATGGCTACACCTTC.

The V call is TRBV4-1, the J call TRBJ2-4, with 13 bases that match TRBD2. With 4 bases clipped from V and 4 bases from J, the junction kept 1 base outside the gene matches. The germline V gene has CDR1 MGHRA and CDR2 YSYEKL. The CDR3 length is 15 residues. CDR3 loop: CASSPGLAGKNIQYF. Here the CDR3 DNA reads TGCGCCAGCAGCCCGGGACTAGCGGGGAAAAACATTCAGTACTTC.

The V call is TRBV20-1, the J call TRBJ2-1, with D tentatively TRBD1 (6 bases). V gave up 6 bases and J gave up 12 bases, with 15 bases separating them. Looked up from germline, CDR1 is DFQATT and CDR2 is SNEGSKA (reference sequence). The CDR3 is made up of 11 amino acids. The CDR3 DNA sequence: TGCAGTGCCCTTGGGGGCGACCGGCAGTTCTTC. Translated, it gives CSALGGDRQFF.

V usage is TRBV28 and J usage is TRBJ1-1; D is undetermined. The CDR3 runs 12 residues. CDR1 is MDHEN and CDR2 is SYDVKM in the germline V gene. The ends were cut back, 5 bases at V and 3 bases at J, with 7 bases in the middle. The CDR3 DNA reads TGTGCCAGCAGTGAGAGGGACACTGAAGCTTTCTTT. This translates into CASSERDTEAFF.

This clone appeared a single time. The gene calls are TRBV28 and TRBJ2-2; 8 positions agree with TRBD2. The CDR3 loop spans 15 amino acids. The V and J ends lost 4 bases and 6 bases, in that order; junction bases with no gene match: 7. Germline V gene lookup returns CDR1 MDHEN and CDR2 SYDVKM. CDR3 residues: CASSYRDGRAGELFF. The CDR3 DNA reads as TGTGCCAGCAGTTACCGGGACGGGAGGGCCGGGGAGCTGTTTTTT.

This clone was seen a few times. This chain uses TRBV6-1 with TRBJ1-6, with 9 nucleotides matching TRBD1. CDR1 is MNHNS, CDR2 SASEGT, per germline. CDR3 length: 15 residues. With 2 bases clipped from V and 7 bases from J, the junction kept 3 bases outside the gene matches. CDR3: CASSETGTGNSPLHF. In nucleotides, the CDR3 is TGTGCCAGCAGTGAAACTGGGACAGGGAATTCACCCCTCCACTTT.

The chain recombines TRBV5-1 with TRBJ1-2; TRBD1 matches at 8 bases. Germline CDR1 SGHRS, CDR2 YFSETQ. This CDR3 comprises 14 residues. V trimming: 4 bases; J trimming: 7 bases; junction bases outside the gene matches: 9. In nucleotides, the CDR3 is TGCGCCAGCAGCGGATCTGGACAGGGCTCTGGCTACACCTTC. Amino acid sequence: CASSGSGQGSGYTF.